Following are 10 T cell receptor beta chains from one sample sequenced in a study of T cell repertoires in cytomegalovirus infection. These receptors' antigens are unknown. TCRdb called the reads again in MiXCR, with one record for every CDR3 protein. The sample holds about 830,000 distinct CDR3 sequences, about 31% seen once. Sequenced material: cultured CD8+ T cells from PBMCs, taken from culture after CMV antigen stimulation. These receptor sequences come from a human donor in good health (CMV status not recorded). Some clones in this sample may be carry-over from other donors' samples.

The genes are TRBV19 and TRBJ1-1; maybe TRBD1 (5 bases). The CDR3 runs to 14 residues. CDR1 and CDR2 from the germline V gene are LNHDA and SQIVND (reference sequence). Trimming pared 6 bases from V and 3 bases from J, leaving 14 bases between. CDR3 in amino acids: CASSSGPAYTEAFF. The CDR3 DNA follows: TGTGCCAGTAGCTCGGGACCGGCGTACACTGAAGCTTTCTTT.

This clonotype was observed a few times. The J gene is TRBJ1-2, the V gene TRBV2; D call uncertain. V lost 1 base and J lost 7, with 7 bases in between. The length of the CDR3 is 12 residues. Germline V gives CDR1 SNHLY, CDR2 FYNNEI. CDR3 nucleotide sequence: TGTGCCAGCAGTGAAGGCCTCCCTGGCTACACCTTC. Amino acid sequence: CASSEGLPGYTF.

CDR3 region: CASDASGTVYEQYF. The DNA for the CDR3 is TGTGCCAGCGACGCCTCCGGGACAGTCTACGAGCAGTACTTC. This sequence joins TRBV5-6 and TRBJ2-7, with 7 nucleotides matching TRBD1. Germline CDR1 SGHDT, CDR2 YYEEEE. CDR3 length equals 14 residues. Germline trimming cut 7 bases from V and 3 bases from J; bases unmatched to any gene: 10.

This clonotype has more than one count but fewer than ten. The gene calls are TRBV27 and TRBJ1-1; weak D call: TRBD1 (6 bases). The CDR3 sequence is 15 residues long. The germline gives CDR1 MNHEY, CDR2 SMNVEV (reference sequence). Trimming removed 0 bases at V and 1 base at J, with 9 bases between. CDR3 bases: TGTGCCAGCAGTTTATCGGGGACATCGAACACTGAAGCTTTCTTT. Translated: CASSLSGTSNTEAFF.

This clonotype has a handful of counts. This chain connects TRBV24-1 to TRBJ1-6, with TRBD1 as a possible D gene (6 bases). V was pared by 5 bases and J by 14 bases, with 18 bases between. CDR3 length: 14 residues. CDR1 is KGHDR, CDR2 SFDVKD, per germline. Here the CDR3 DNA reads TGTGCCACCAGTGCCTCCTGGGACACGGGCGCCCTCCACTTT. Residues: CATSASWDTGALHF.

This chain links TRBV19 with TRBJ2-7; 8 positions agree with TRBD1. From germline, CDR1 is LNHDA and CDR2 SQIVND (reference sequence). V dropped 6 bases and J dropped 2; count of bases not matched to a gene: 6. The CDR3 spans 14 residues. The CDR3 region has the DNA TGTGCCAGTAGCAACCGGGACAGGACCTACGAGCAGTACTTC. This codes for CASSNRDRTYEQYF.

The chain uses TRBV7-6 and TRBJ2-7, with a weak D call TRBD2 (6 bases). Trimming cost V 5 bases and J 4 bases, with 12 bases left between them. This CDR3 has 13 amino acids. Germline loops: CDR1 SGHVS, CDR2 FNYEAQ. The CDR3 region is CASSPGGQYEQYF. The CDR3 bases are TGTGCCAGCAGCCCCGGGGGTCAGTACGAGCAGTACTTC.

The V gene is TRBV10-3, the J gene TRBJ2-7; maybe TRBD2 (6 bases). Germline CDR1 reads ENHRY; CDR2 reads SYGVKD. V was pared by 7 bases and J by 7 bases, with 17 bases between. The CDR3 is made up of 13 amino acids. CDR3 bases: TGTGCCATCAATGCCGGGGCGGGGAAAGAGCAGTACGTC. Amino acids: CAINAGAGKEQYV.

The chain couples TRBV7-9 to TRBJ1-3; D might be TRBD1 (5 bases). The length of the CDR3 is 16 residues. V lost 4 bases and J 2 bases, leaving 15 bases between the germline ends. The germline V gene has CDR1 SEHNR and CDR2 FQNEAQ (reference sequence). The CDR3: CASSSLRDHTGNTIYF. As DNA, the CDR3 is TGTGCCAGCAGCTCCCTCCGGGACCATACTGGAAACACCATATATTTT.

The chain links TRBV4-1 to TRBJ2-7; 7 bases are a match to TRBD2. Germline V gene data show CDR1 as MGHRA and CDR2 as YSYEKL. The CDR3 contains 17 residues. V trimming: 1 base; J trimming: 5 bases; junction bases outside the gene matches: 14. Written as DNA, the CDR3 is TGCGCCAGCAGCCAAGCCGGATATCCAGCGGGGATCCACGAGCAGTACTTC. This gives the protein CASSQAGYPAGIHEQYF.